A selection of T cell receptor beta chains follows, all from one sample in a study of blood T cell repertoires in COVID-19. Using immunoSEQ multiplex PCR, the repertoire was profiled, and TCRdb retains in-frame clones only, with some absent. The sample records 200,000 to 250,000 clones, 84% being singletons. Sequencing was performed on peripheral blood. These receptors were obtained from a woman younger than 45 who had recovered from COVID-19. Each CDR3 is given with its conserved first and last residue. Each record gives: V gene, clone size, D gene, J gene, CDR3 DNA, CDR3 protein. D genes are given only for firm matches. Size values are once, few and many counts, or a class for expanded clones, and some rows have none.

v_gene: TRBV7-9; abundance: NA; d_gene: NA; j_gene: TRBJ1-4; CDR3nt: TGTGCCAGCACCGGTGATGGGGGGTTGGCTGAAAAACTGTTTTTT; CDR3aa: CASTGDGGLAEKLFF
v_gene: TRBV30; abundance: NA; d_gene: NA; j_gene: TRBJ2-7; CDR3nt: TGTGCCTGGAGTCCCGGGGTAGCCTACGAGCAGTACTTC; CDR3aa: CAWSPGVAYEQYF
v_gene: TRBV7-2; abundance: NA; d_gene: TRBD2; j_gene: TRBJ2-1; CDR3nt: TGTGCCAGCAGCTTAGATCAGGCTAGCGGGTACAATGAGCAGTTCTTC; CDR3aa: CASSLDQASGYNEQFF
v_gene: TRBV10-3; abundance: NA; d_gene: TRBD1; j_gene: TRBJ1-2; CDR3nt: TGTGCCATCAGTGGGGACAGGGAGGGAGGCTACACCTTC; CDR3aa: CAISGDREGGYTF
v_gene: TRBV5-6; abundance: NA; d_gene: TRBD2; j_gene: TRBJ2-1; CDR3nt: TGTGCCAGCAGCGTGTGGCTTTCTAGCGGCCTCTACAATGAGCAGTTCTTC; CDR3aa: CASSVWLSSGLYNEQFF
v_gene: TRBV7-9; abundance: NA; d_gene: NA; j_gene: TRBJ1-4; CDR3nt: TGTGCCAGCAGCCCTGGACAGATTTCAACTAATGAAAAACTGTTTTTT; CDR3aa: CASSPGQISTNEKLFF
v_gene: TRBV28; abundance: few; d_gene: NA; j_gene: TRBJ2-5; CDR3nt: TGTGCCAGCACGGACTACGAGACCCAGTACTTC; CDR3aa: CASTDYETQYF
v_gene: TRBV24-1; abundance: NA; d_gene: NA; j_gene: TRBJ2-3; CDR3nt: TGTGCCACCAGTGATGTGAGAGCTAGCGCAAGCACAGATACGCAGTATTTT; CDR3aa: CATSDVRASASTDTQYF
v_gene: TRBV28; abundance: NA; d_gene: TRBD2; j_gene: TRBJ2-3; CDR3nt: TGTGCCAGCAGTCCCCCTAGCGGACTCACAGATACGCAGTATTTT; CDR3aa: CASSPPSGLTDTQYF
v_gene: TRBV27; abundance: NA; d_gene: TRBD1; j_gene: TRBJ2-7; CDR3nt: TGTGCCAGCAGGGGGACAGTGACGGTCCGAGAGGGCCGGGTGTACGAGCAGTACTTC; CDR3aa: CASRGTVTVREGRVYEQYF
v_gene: TRBV30; abundance: NA; d_gene: NA; j_gene: TRBJ1-4; CDR3nt: TGTGCCTGGAGTAGCGGGGAGGAAGATGAAAAACTGTTTTTT; CDR3aa: CAWSSGEEDEKLFF
v_gene: TRBV11-2; abundance: once; d_gene: NA; j_gene: TRBJ2-7; CDR3nt: TGTGCCAGCAGGTGGGGCAGGTCCTACGAGCAGTACTTC; CDR3aa: CASRWGRSYEQYF
v_gene: TRBV5-1; abundance: NA; d_gene: TRBD1; j_gene: TRBJ2-7; CDR3nt: TGCGCCAGCAGAGGATGGACAGGGGCCTCCTACGAGCAGTACTTC; CDR3aa: CASRGWTGASYEQYF
v_gene: TRBV24-1; abundance: once; d_gene: TRBD2; j_gene: TRBJ2-7; CDR3nt: TGTGCCACCAGTGATTGGACTAGCGGGAGGTCCTACGAGCAGTACTTC; CDR3aa: CATSDWTSGRSYEQYF
v_gene: TRBV6-5; abundance: NA; d_gene: TRBD1; j_gene: TRBJ2-7; CDR3nt: TGTGCCAGCAGTTACTCGATCGTGGACAGGGGGCGCGGGCAGTACTTC; CDR3aa: CASSYSIVDRGRGQYF
v_gene: TRBV12-3/TRBV12-4; abundance: NA; d_gene: NA; j_gene: TRBJ2-1; CDR3nt: TGTGCCAGCAGTTTAGTGCGTGAGCAGTTCTTC; CDR3aa: CASSLVREQFF
v_gene: TRBV9; abundance: NA; d_gene: TRBD1; j_gene: TRBJ2-7; CDR3nt: TGTGCCAGCAGCGGGCCGGGACAGGGTTACGAGCAGTACTTC; CDR3aa: CASSGPGQGYEQYF
v_gene: TRBV5-1; abundance: NA; d_gene: TRBD2; j_gene: TRBJ2-5; CDR3nt: TGCGCCAGCAGCTTGGCTAGTAGCGGGAGCGGAAGAGAAGAGACCCAGTACTTC; CDR3aa: CASSLASSGSGREETQYF
v_gene: TRBV18; abundance: NA; d_gene: NA; j_gene: TRBJ2-7; CDR3nt: TGTGCCAGCTCACCCCAGGGGATCAACGAGCAGTACTTC; CDR3aa: CASSPQGINEQYF
v_gene: TRBV28; abundance: NA; d_gene: NA; j_gene: TRBJ1-6; CDR3nt: TGTGCCAGCAGTTTGGGGGGGGCGAGCTCCTATAATTCACCCCTCCACTTT; CDR3aa: CASSLGGASSYNSPLHF
v_gene: TRBV7-3; abundance: NA; d_gene: TRBD2; j_gene: TRBJ2-1; CDR3nt: TGTGCCAGCAGCTTACTTGGGACTAGCGGGAGTCGGGAGCAGTTCTTC; CDR3aa: CASSLLGTSGSREQFF
v_gene: TRBV7-3; abundance: NA; d_gene: TRBD2; j_gene: TRBJ2-1; CDR3nt: TGTGCCAGCAGCTTGGGAGGGGCGAATGAGCAGTTCTTC; CDR3aa: CASSLGGANEQFF
v_gene: TRBV5-5; abundance: NA; d_gene: NA; j_gene: TRBJ1-4; CDR3nt: TGTGCCAGCAGCCCGGACAGCCGTATGACCGAAAAACTGTTTTTT; CDR3aa: CASSPDSRMTEKLFF
v_gene: TRBV27; abundance: NA; d_gene: TRBD1; j_gene: TRBJ1-6; CDR3nt: TGTGCCAGCAGTTTGCTCGGACAGGGTTCAGTTAATTCACCCCTCCACTTT; CDR3aa: CASSLLGQGSVNSPLHF
v_gene: TRBV5-4; abundance: NA; d_gene: TRBD1; j_gene: TRBJ1-2; CDR3nt: TGTGCCAGCAGCTTTCGGGGACAGGGGGCTCGGCCTACCTTC; CDR3aa: CASSFRGQGARPTF
v_gene: TRBV7-9; abundance: once; d_gene: NA; j_gene: TRBJ1-4; CDR3nt: TGTGCCAGCAGCACCAGGGAGGCAACTAATGAAAAACTGTTTTTT; CDR3aa: CASSTREATNEKLFF
v_gene: TRBV2; abundance: NA; d_gene: NA; j_gene: TRBJ2-1; CDR3nt: TGTGCCAGCAGCGATCTGGGCGGGGAGCAGTTCTTC; CDR3aa: CASSDLGGEQFF
v_gene: TRBV13; abundance: NA; d_gene: NA; j_gene: TRBJ2-1; CDR3nt: TGTGCCAGCAGCCTCCCTACTCGCGGGCTTTACAATGAGCAGTTCTTC; CDR3aa: CASSLPTRGLYNEQFF
v_gene: TRBV28; abundance: NA; d_gene: NA; j_gene: TRBJ1-3; CDR3nt: TGTGCCAGCAGGCCCAGTCGGGAAAGCACCATATATTTT; CDR3aa: CASRPSRESTIYF
v_gene: TRBV29-1; abundance: NA; d_gene: NA; j_gene: TRBJ2-5; CDR3nt: TGCAGCGTTAAGAAATTCCCGACAGAGTACCAAGAGACCCAGTACTTC; CDR3aa: CSVKKFPTEYQETQYF
v_gene: TRBV2; abundance: NA; d_gene: TRBD2; j_gene: TRBJ2-3; CDR3nt: TGTGCCAGCAGTGATCGGCGGGAGGGTAACACAGATACGCAGTATTTT; CDR3aa: CASSDRREGNTDTQYF
v_gene: TRBV12-3/TRBV12-4; abundance: NA; d_gene: NA; j_gene: TRBJ1-2; CDR3nt: TGTGCCAGCAGTTTCCTAACTAACTATGGCTACACCTTC; CDR3aa: CASSFLTNYGYTF
v_gene: TRBV27; abundance: NA; d_gene: TRBD1; j_gene: TRBJ2-7; CDR3nt: TGTGCCAGCATTTCCCGGGACAGCTACGAGCAGTACTTC; CDR3aa: CASISRDSYEQYF
v_gene: TRBV29-1; abundance: NA; d_gene: NA; j_gene: TRBJ2-1; CDR3nt: TGCAGCGTTGAGGTGGGGGGCTCCTACAATGAGCAGTTCTTC; CDR3aa: CSVEVGGSYNEQFF
v_gene: TRBV28; abundance: NA; d_gene: TRBD1; j_gene: TRBJ1-2; CDR3nt: TGTGCCAGCAGAGGGATGGGACAGGGGGCTGGTAATGGCTACACCTTC; CDR3aa: CASRGMGQGAGNGYTF
v_gene: TRBV27; abundance: NA; d_gene: NA; j_gene: TRBJ2-7; CDR3nt: TGTGCCAGCAGTTTAAGGGGGAGTGAAGGTTGGGAGCAGTACTTC; CDR3aa: CASSLRGSEGWEQYF
v_gene: TRBV5-1; abundance: NA; d_gene: NA; j_gene: TRBJ2-3; CDR3nt: TGCGCCAGCAGCTTGGCGGGAGTTGGGGATACGCAGTATTTT; CDR3aa: CASSLAGVGDTQYF
v_gene: TRBV6-6; abundance: few; d_gene: NA; j_gene: TRBJ2-5; CDR3nt: TGTGCCAGCAGTTACGGGGGCGGATATGAGACCCAGTACTTC; CDR3aa: CASSYGGGYETQYF
v_gene: TRBV19; abundance: NA; d_gene: TRBD2; j_gene: TRBJ2-2; CDR3nt: TGTGCCAGTAGCCGACTAGCGGGAGGAAGAACGAACACCGGGGAGCTGTTTTTT; CDR3aa: CASSRLAGGRTNTGELFF
v_gene: TRBV4-1; abundance: many; d_gene: TRBD1; j_gene: TRBJ1-5; CDR3nt: TGCGCCAGCAGCCTGGAGCGAGGGGGCGAGGGCAATCAGCCCCAGCATTTT; CDR3aa: CASSLERGGEGNQPQHF